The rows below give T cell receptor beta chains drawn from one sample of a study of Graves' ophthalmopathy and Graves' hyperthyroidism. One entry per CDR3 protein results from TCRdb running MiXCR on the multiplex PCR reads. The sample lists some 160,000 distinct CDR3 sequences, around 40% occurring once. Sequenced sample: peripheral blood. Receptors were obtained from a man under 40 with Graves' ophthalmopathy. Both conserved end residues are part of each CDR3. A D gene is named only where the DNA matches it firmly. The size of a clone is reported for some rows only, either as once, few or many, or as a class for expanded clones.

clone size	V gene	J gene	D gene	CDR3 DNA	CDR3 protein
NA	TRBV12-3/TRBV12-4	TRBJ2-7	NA	TGTGCCAGCAGTTTATGGGGGTCTAACTACGAGCAGTACTTC	CASSLWGSNYEQYF
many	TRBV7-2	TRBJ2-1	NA	TGTGCCAGCACTAAAAACGGGGTCAATGAGCAGTTCTTC	CASTKNGVNEQFF
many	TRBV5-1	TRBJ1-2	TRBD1	TGCGCCAGCAATGTTGGGACAGGGGGGGATGGCTACACCTTC	CASNVGTGGDGYTF
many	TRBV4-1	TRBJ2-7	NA	TGCGCCAGCAGCCATCAGCGCTGGAGCTCCTACGAGCAGTACTTC	CASSHQRWSSYEQYF
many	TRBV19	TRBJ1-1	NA	TGTGCCAGTAGTATCTCCGGGGGGCCCACTGAAGCTTTCTTT	CASSISGGPTEAFF
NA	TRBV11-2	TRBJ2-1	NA	TGTGCCAGCAGCTTAGAGCCGGGGGGCGGGAGAAATGAGCAGTTCTTC	CASSLEPGGGRNEQFF
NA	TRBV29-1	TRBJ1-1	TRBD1	TGCAGCGTTGAGGTGGGACAGGGACGGCCAGCTTTCTTT	CSVEVGQGRPAFF
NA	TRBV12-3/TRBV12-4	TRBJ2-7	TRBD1	TGTGCCAGCAGACCTTCCGGGACAGGGGCGGTCGAGCAGTACTTC	CASRPSGTGAVEQYF
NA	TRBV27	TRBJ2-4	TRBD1	TGTGCCAGCAGTTTATACGGCCCACAGGGGACCAAAAACATTCAGTACTTC	CASSLYGPQGTKNIQYF
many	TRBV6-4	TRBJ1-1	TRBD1	TGTGCCAGCAACCGACAGGGGAATGACTGGGCCGACACTGAAGCTTTCTTT	CASNRQGNDWADTEAFF